These 13 T cell receptor beta chains share one sample of origin, sequenced in a study of cytomegalovirus exposure and HLA in healthy donors. PCR employed 60 Vbeta and 13 Jbeta primers. Method: immunoSEQ multiplex PCR; TCRdb's copy keeps in-frame clones and lacks some. The table shows 150,000 or so clones, with 80% occurring only once. Sample: PBMCs. These TCRs come from a woman in her thirties or forties in good health and CMV-seropositive.

The chain uses TRBV7-2 and TRBJ2-7; 10 bases match TRBD1. The CDR3 contains 17 residues. CDR1 and CDR2 (germline): SGHTA, FQGNSA. Germline trimming cut 4 bases from V and 0 bases from J; bases unmatched to any gene: 9. The CDR3 sequence: CASSSPGQGLSSYEQYF. In DNA form, the CDR3 reads TGTGCCAGCAGCTCACCGGGACAGGGGTTGAGCTCCTACGAGCAGTACTTC.

The CDR3 DNA is TGTGCCAGCAGGAGGGCGGCTTTAGGCTACACCTTC. Translated: CASRRAALGYTF. The chain links TRBV28 to TRBJ1-2; D is uncertain. This CDR3 spans 12 amino acids. V shed 6 bases and J shed 8 bases, with 13 bases lying between them. Germline V gives CDR1 MDHEN, CDR2 SYDVKM.

This clone has a single count. The chain recombines TRBV6-5 with TRBJ2-7; 7 positions agree with TRBD1. The CDR3 totals 15 residues. Germline trimming cut 5 bases from V and 5 bases from J; bases unmatched to any gene: 12. Germline V gives CDR1 MNHEY, CDR2 SVGAGI. The CDR3 DNA sequence: TGTGCCAGCAGTATCGACAGGGCGTTCGTAAACGAGCAGTACTTC. It is translated as CASSIDRAFVNEQYF.

This clone was picked up a small number of times. The chain joins TRBV2 to TRBJ2-1; TRBD2 agrees at 8 bases. J gave up 0 bases and V 9 bases, and 4 bases lay outside the gene matches. The CDR3 covers 14 residues. CDR1 and CDR2 (germline): SNHLY, FYNNEI. Written as DNA, the CDR3 is TGTGCCAGTACGAGCGGGAGCTCCTACAATGAGCAGTTCTTC. Translation gives CASTSGSSYNEQFF.

CDR3 DNA: TGTGCCAGCAGACTGACTAGCGGGAGGACCTACAATGAGCAGTTCTTC. This codes for CASRLTSGRTYNEQFF. The rearrangement uses TRBV13 and TRBJ2-1; 13 positions match TRBD2. CDR3 length: 16 amino acids. Trimming took 6 bases from V and 2 from J; bases not matched to a gene: 4. Germline values: CDR1 PRHDT, CDR2 FYEKMQ (reference sequence).

This chain connects TRBV18 to TRBJ2-5, with 11 positions matching TRBD2. Germline trimming cut 4 bases from V and 3 bases from J; bases unmatched to any gene: 4. This CDR3 region has 15 residues. Germline lookup yields CDR1 KGHSH and CDR2 LQKENI. The CDR3 reads CASSLGTSGKETQYF. Written as DNA, the CDR3 is TGTGCCAGCTCACTAGGGACTAGCGGAAAAGAGACCCAGTACTTC.

The rearrangement joins TRBV9 to TRBJ2-1, with 7 bases identical to TRBD1. V lost 3 bases and J lost 12; bases outside the gene matches: 12. Germline V gene lookup returns CDR1 SGDLS and CDR2 YYNGEE. The CDR3 runs to 14 residues. CDR3 in amino acids: CASSGKGQPLRQFF. The CDR3 DNA reads TGTGCCAGCAGCGGAAAGGGACAGCCGCTACGGCAGTTCTTC.

This clone appeared a few times. The V gene is TRBV5-4, the J gene TRBJ2-5; 13 bases match TRBD2. CDR3 length: 16 amino acids. J gave up 3 bases and V 4 bases, and 6 bases lay outside the gene matches. Germline V gene sequence: CDR1 SGHNT, CDR2 YYREEE (reference sequence). The DNA of the CDR3 is TGTGCCAGCAGCCCAGGACTAGCGGGAGTAGAAGAGACCCAGTACTTC. This encodes CASSPGLAGVEETQYF.

The V and J genes are TRBV10-3 and TRBJ1-4; TRBD1 aligns across 9 bases. V dropped 5 bases and J dropped 7; count of bases not matched to a gene: 2. Per the germline V gene, CDR1 is ENHRY and CDR2 is SYGVKD. This CDR3 has 13 amino acids. The CDR3 is CAISPGQGEKLFF. The DNA for the CDR3 is TGTGCCATCAGTCCGGGACAGGGTGAAAAACTGTTTTTT.

This clone was counted between two and nine times. CDR3 in amino acids: CASSPGGASNQPQHF. CDR3 nucleotides: TGTGCCAGCTCCCCGGGGGGGGCTAGCAATCAGCCCCAGCATTTT. The chain recombines TRBV18 with TRBJ1-5; the D gene is possibly TRBD1 (6 bases). V dropped 6 bases and J dropped 0 bases, with 12 bases sitting between them. Germline values: CDR1 KGHSH, CDR2 LQKENI. The CDR3 runs 15 residues.

V usage is TRBV7-9 and J usage is TRBJ2-7; 8 nucleotides agree with TRBD1. The CDR3 is 15 residues long. The V gene end was trimmed by 5 bases and the J gene end by 3 bases; junction bases not matched to a gene: 9. Germline lookup yields CDR1 SEHNR and CDR2 FQNEAQ (reference sequence). The CDR3 here is CASSHRDRFNYEQYF. Here the CDR3 DNA reads TGTGCCAGCAGCCACAGGGACAGGTTCAACTACGAGCAGTACTTC.

This clone was counted only a few times. CDR3 sequence: CASTADRGRADTQYF. The CDR3 region has the DNA TGCGCCAGCACGGCCGACAGGGGTCGAGCAGATACGCAGTATTTT. The rearrangement joins TRBV5-1 to TRBJ2-3, with 8 bases fitting TRBD1. CDR1 is SGHRS and CDR2 is YFSETQ in the germline V gene. With 6 bases clipped from V and 4 bases from J, the junction kept 10 bases outside the gene matches. CDR3 size: 15 residues.

V gene TRBV4-2 combines with J gene TRBJ2-5, with D uncertain. The length of the CDR3 is 13 residues. The germline V gene encodes CDR1 LGHNA and CDR2 YNFKEQ. V lost 1 base and J 7 bases, leaving 10 bases between the germline ends. In DNA, the CDR3 is TGTGCCAGCAGCCAAGGGGCCCTGGGGACCCAGTACTTC. The encoded protein is CASSQGALGTQYF.